What follows is one TCR beta chain and its context. This sample is drawn from a study of blood T cell repertoires in COVID-19. As for the study in general: Whether acute or convalescent, the COVID-19 samples came from the United States, Italy and Spain. T cells, B-cell-depleted T cells, or PBMCs supplied cDNA or gDNA.

Trimming cost V 3 bases and J 4 bases; bases outside gene matches: 8. Looked up from germline, CDR1 is LNHDA and CDR2 is SQIVND (reference sequence). The CDR3 sequence is 15 residues long. Assay: immunoSEQ multiplex PCR; the TCRdb copy retains only in-frame clones and omits some. This table has about 230,000 clones, about 90% appearing once. Material: peripheral blood. The chain joins TRBV19 to TRBJ1-2, with 7 bases aligning to TRBD1. The source of this sequence is an older woman with acute or convalescent COVID-19. The CDR3 DNA sequence: TGTGCCAGTAGTATCACCGGGACAGAACGCTATGGCTACACCTTC. It codes for CASSITGTERYGYTF. The full variable domain, rest sourced from reference TRBV19 and TRBJ1-2, is DGGITQSPKYLFRKEGQNVTLSCEQNLNHDAMYWYRQDPGQGLRLIYYSQIVNDFQKGDIAEGYSVSREKKESFPLTVTSAQKNPTAFYLCASSITGTERYGYTFGSGTRLTVV.